The T cell receptor (beta chain) described here comes from a study of T cells after yellow fever vaccination. This CDR3 contains 15 residues. Per germline, CDR1 ENHRY and CDR2 SYGVKD. V lost 5 bases and J 4 bases, leaving 14 bases between the germline ends. Points on this clonotype: Its antigen remains unidentified.

Each CDR3 protein gets one entry after TCRdb re-called the 5' RACE reads with MiXCR. The sample consists of about 340,000 distinct CDR3 sequences, roughly an eighth of them appearing once. Points from the study as a whole: Across the CD4 and CD8 compartments, a small share of clonotypes was present in both.

The source of this sequence is a young man who received the YFV17D yellow fever vaccine. The gene calls are TRBV10-3 and TRBJ2-2, with D perhaps TRBD1 (5 bases). This sample comprised CD4+ T cells sorted from PBMCs, obtained 15 days after the yellow fever booster vaccination. The CDR3, as DNA: TGTGCCATCAGTCCTCAACCAGGGTCCACCGGGGAGCTGTTTTTT. It translates to CAISPQPGSTGELFF.